The present entry profiles one TCR beta chain with its context. In the source study's methods: By means of reference gene primer amplification, nucleated cell counts were estimated. Sequencing used immunoSEQ multiplex PCR; TCRdb keeps in-frame clones, though not all of them. V, J and clone size derive from that table, while D and trimming were established from the DNA sequence. The table lists over 350,000 clones, roughly 91% of them singletons. The data are from a study of blood T cell repertoires in COVID-19. The wider study: Samples taken during acute and convalescent COVID-19 were collected in the United States, Italy and Spain.

Germline V lookup: CDR1 MDHEN, CDR2 SYDVKM. V lost 7 bases, J lost 9 bases, and 19 bases lay in between. This CDR3 region has 13 residues. This TCR was recovered from a woman aged 25 to 45 with acute or convalescent COVID-19. The sample taken for sequencing was peripheral blood. The rearrangement links TRBV28 to TRBJ2-7; tentatively, D is TRBD1 (6 bases). As DNA, the CDR3 is TGTGCCAGCACCCCAGGGGACGCGCAGTCGCAGTACTTC. Amino acid sequence: CASTPGDAQSQYF. Filled out from reference TRBV28 and TRBJ2-7, the complete variable domain reads DVKVTQSSRYLVKRTGEKVFLECVQDMDHENMFWYRQDPGLGLRLIYFSYDVKMKEKGDIPEGYSVSREKKERFSLILESASTNQTSMYLCASTPGDAQSQYFGPGTRLTVT.